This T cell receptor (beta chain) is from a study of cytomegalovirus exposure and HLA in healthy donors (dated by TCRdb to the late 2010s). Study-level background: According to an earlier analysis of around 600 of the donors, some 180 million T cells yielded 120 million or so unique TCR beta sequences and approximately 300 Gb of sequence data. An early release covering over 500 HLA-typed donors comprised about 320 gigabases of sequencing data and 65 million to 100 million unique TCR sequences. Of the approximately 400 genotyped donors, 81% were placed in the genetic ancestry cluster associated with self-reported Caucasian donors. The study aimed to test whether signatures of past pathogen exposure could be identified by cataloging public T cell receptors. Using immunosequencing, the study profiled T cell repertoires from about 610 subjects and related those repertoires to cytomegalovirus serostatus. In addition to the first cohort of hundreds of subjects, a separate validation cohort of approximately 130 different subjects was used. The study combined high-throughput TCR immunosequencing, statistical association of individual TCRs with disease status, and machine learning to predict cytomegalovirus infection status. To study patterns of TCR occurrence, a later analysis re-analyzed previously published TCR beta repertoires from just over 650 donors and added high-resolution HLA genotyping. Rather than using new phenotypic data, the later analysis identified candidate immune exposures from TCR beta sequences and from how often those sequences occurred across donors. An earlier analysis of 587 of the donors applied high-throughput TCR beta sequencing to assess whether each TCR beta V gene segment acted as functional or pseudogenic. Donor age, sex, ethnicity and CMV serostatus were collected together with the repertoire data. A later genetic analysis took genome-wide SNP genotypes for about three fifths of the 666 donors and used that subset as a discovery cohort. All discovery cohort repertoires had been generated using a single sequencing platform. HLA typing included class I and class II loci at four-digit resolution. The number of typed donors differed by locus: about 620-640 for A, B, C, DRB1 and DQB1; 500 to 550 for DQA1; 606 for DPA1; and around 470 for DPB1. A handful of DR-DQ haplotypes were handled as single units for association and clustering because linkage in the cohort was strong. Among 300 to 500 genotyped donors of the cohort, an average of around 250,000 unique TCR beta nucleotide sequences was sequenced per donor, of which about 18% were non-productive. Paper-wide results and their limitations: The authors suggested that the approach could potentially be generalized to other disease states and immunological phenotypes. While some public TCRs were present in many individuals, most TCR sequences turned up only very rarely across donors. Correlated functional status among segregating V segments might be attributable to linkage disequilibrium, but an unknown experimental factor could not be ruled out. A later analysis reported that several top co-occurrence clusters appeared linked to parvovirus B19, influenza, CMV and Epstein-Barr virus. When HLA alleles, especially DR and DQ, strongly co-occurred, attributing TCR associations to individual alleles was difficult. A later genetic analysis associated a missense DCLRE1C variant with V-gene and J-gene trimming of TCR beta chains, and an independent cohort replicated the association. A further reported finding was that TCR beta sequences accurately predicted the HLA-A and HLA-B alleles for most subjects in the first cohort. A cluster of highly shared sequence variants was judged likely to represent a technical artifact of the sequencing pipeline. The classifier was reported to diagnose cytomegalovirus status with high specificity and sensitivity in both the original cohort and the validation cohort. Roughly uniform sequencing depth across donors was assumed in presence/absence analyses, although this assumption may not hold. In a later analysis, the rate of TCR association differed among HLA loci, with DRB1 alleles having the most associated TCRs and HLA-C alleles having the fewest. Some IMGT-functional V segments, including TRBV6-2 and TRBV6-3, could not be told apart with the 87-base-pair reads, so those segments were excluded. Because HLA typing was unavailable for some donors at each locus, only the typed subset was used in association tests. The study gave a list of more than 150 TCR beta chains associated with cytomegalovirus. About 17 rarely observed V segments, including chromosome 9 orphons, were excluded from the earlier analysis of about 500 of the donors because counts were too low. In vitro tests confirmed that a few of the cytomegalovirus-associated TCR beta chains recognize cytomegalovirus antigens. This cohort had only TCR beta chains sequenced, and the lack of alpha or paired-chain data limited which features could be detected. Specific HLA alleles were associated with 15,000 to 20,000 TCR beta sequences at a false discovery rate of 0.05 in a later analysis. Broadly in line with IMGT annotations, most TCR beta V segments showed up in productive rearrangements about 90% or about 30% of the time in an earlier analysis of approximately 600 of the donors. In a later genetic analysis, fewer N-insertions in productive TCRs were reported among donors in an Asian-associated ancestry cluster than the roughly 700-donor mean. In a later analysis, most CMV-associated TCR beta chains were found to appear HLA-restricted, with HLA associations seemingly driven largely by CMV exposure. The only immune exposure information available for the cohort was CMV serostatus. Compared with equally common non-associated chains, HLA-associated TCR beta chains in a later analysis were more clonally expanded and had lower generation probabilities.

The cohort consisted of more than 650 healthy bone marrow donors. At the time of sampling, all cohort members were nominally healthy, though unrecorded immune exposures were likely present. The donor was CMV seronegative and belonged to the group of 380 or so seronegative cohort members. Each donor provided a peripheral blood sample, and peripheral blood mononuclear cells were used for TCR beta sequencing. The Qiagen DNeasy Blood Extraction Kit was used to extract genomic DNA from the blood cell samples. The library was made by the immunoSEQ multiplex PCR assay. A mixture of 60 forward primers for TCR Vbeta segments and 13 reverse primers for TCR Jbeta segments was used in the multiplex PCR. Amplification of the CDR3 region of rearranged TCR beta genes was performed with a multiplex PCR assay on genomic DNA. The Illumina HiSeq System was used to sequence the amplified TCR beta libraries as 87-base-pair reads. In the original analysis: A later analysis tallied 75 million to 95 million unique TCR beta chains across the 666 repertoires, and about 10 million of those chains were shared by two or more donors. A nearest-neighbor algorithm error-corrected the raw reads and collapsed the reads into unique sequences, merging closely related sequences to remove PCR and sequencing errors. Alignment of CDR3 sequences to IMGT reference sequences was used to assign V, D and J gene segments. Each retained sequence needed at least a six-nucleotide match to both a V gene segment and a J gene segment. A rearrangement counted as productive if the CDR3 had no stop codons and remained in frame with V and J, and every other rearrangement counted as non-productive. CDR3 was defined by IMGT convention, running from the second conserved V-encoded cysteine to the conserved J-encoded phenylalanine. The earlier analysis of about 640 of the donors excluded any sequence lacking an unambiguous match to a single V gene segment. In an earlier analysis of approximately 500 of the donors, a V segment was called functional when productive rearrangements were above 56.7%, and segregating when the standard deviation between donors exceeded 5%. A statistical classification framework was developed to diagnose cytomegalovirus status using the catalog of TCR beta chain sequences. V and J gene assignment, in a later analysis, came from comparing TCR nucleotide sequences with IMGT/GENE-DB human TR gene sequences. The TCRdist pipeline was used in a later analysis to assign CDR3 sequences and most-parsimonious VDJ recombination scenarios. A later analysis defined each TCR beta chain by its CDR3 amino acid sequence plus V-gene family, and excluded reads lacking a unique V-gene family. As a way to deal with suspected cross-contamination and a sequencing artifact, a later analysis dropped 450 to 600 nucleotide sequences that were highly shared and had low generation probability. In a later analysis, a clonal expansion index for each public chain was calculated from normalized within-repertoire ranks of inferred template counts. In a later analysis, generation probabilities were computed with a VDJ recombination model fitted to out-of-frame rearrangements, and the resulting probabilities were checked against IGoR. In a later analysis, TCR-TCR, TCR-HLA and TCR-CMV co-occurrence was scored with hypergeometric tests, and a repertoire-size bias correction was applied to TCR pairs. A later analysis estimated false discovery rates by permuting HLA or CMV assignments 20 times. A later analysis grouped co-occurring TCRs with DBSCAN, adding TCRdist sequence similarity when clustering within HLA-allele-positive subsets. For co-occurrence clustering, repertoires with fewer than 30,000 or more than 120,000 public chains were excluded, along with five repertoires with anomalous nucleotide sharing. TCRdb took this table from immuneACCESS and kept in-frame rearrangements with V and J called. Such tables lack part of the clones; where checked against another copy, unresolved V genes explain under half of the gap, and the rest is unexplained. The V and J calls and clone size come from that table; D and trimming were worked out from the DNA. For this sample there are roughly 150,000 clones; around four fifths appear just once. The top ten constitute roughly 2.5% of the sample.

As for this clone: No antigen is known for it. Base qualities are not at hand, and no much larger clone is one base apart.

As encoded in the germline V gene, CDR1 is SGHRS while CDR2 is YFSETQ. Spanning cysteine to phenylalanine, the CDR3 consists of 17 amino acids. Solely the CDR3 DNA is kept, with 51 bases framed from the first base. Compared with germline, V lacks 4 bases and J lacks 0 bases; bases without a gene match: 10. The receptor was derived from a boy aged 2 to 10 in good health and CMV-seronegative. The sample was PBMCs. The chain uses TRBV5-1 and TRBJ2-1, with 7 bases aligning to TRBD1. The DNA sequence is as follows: TGCGCCAGCAGCGCCACCGGGACAGCGAGCTCCTACAATGAGCAGTTCTTC. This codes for CASSATGTASSYNEQFF.